Shown below are 8 T cell receptor beta chains from a single sample sequenced in a study of immune evolution from preneoplasia to lung adenocarcinoma. Only in-frame clones appear in the TCRdb table, and some are missing; sequencing was by immunoSEQ multiplex PCR. This table holds about 5,000 clones, around 81% found once. The sample consisted of FFPE adjacent normal lung tissue. These receptors were collected from a donor of 70 years or more with lung adenocarcinoma.

This chain connects TRBV6-4 to TRBJ2-2, with no clear D. Germline V CDR1 and CDR2: MRHNA, SNTAGT. The germline V and J ends were trimmed by 4 bases and 4 bases, with 7 bases remaining between them. The CDR3 has 13 amino acids. This CDR3 reads CASSAKSTGELFF. The CDR3 coding sequence is TGTGCCAGCAGTGCTAAGAGCACCGGGGAGCTGTTTTTT.

The chain combines TRBV28 with TRBJ2-7, with D possibly matching TRBD2 (5 bases). The length of the CDR3 is 14 residues. V was pared by 7 bases and J by 6 bases, with 19 bases between. CDR1 and CDR2 from the germline V gene are MDHEN and SYDVKM. This CDR3 reads CASTRGGPTSEQYF. CDR3 DNA: TGTGCCAGCACCCGAGGAGGTCCAACAAGCGAGCAGTACTTC.

This chain joins TRBV29-1 and TRBJ2-7; TRBD1 is a possible D gene (6 bases). Germline CDR1 SQVTM, CDR2 ANQGSEA. This CDR3 comprises 11 residues. Between the trimmed V and J ends, which lost 7 bases and 6 bases, there was a span of 13 bases. In DNA, the CDR3 is TGCAGCGCCTCTATGGGGGCCGAGCAGTACTTC. It translates to CSASMGAEQYF.

The rearrangement joins TRBV5-4 to TRBJ2-4; tentatively, D is TRBD1 (7 bases). This CDR3 spans 13 amino acids. Trimming took off 0 bases at V and 9 bases at J, with 10 bases between the two ends. CDR1 SGHNT and CDR2 YYREEE come from the germline V gene (reference sequence). The CDR3 region has the DNA TGTGCCAGCAGCTTGGCCCAGGGGGGCATTCAGTACTTC. Protein sequence: CASSLAQGGIQYF.

The V gene is TRBV5-1, the J gene TRBJ2-3, with 7 bases aligning to TRBD1. CDR1 and CDR2 from the germline V gene are SGHRS and YFSETQ. CDR3 length: 16 amino acids. The V and J ends lost 0 bases and 2 bases, in that order; junction bases with no gene match: 6. CDR3 amino acids: CASSLVQGVPTDTQYF. CDR3 nucleotides: TGCGCCAGCAGCTTGGTTCAGGGGGTTCCCACAGATACGCAGTATTTT.

This chain uses TRBV18 with TRBJ1-4, with D hard to call. With 2 bases removed from V and 1 base from J, the gap between germline ends came to 8 bases. The length of the CDR3 is 15 residues. The germline gives CDR1 KGHSH, CDR2 LQKENI. Written as DNA, the CDR3 is TGTGCCAGCTCACCAGTGGGGTTAACTAATGAAAAACTGTTTTTT. It translates to CASSPVGLTNEKLFF.

The rearrangement joins TRBV7-9 to TRBJ1-4; D uncertain. Looked up from germline, CDR1 is SEHNR and CDR2 is FQNEAQ (reference sequence). With 4 bases removed from V and 8 bases from J, the gap between germline ends came to 20 bases. This CDR3 has 16 residues. The CDR3 DNA follows: TGTGCCAGCAGCTCCATAAGGACGAACGCGGGGGAAAAACTGTTTTTT. Amino acids: CASSSIRTNAGEKLFF.

This chain joins TRBV10-2 and TRBJ2-7; D is undetermined. Trimming removed 3 bases from V and 6 bases from J, with 12 bases in between. The CDR3 has 13 residues. The V gene's germline CDR1 is WSHSY and CDR2 SAAADI. The CDR3 DNA reads as TGCGCCAGCAGTGAAATCAGGCGTGGCGAGCAGTACTTC. This translates into CASSEIRRGEQYF.